This is a list of T cell receptor beta chains from one sample in a study of shared clonotypes between healthy human individuals. The table came from immunoSEQ multiplex PCR; TCRdb's copy has only in-frame clones and leaves some out. The sample has about 2 million clones, 90% to 95% seen once. Sample: naive CD4+ T cells sorted from blood. The receptors derive from a man aged 18 to 29 in good health. Each CDR3 is given with its conserved first and last residue. The D gene is left open where the match is weak.

v_gene: TRBV5-4; d_gene: -; j_gene: TRBJ2-3; CDR3aa: CASSLWLSNTDTQYF; CDR3nt: TGTGCCAGCAGCTTGTGGTTGAGCAACACAGATACGCAGTATTTT
v_gene: TRBV13; d_gene: -; j_gene: TRBJ1-4; CDR3aa: CASSRKINRENHEKLFF; CDR3nt: TGTGCCAGCAGCCGGAAAATTAACAGGGAGAATCATGAAAAACTGTTTTTT
v_gene: TRBV25-1; d_gene: TRBD2; j_gene: TRBJ2-1; CDR3aa: CASSEHGGRANEQFF; CDR3nt: TGTGCCAGCAGTGAACATGGCGGGAGGGCGAATGAGCAGTTCTTC
v_gene: TRBV30; d_gene: TRBD2; j_gene: TRBJ2-1; CDR3aa: CVGRREPFNEQFF; CDR3nt: TGTGTAGGGAGGCGGGAGCCGTTTAATGAGCAGTTCTTC
v_gene: TRBV7-9; d_gene: -; j_gene: TRBJ1-1; CDR3aa: CASSLDGLLGAEAFF; CDR3nt: TGTGCCAGCAGCTTAGATGGATTACTGGGCGCTGAAGCTTTCTTT
v_gene: TRBV5-1; d_gene: TRBD1; j_gene: TRBJ2-2; CDR3aa: CASSPDRVLTGELFF; CDR3nt: TGCGCCAGCAGCCCCGACAGGGTTTTAACCGGGGAGCTGTTTTTT
v_gene: TRBV15; d_gene: -; j_gene: TRBJ1-1; CDR3aa: CATKFSYPTEAFF; CDR3nt: TGTGCCACCAAATTTAGCTATCCCACTGAAGCTTTCTTT
v_gene: TRBV5-4; d_gene: TRBD1; j_gene: TRBJ1-2; CDR3aa: CASSLEGDRSNYGYTF; CDR3nt: TGTGCCAGCAGCTTGGAAGGGGACAGATCTAACTATGGCTACACCTTC
v_gene: TRBV12-2; d_gene: -; j_gene: TRBJ1-3; CDR3aa: CASRLGDRGPRSGNTIYF; CDR3nt: TGTGCAAGTCGCTTAGGGGACAGGGGGCCCCGCTCTGGAAACACCATATATTTT
v_gene: TRBV7-8; d_gene: -; j_gene: TRBJ2-2; CDR3aa: CASSFREWSGELFF; CDR3nt: TGTGCCAGCAGCTTTAGGGAGTGGTCCGGGGAGCTGTTTTTT